The 10 T cell receptor beta chains below were found in one sample sequenced in a study of blood T cell repertoires in COVID-19. Here immunoSEQ multiplex PCR was the method, and the copy in TCRdb shows in-frame clones only, minus some. The data contain around 170,000 clones, 86% of them singletons. Sequences were obtained from peripheral blood. The receptor set was obtained from a man over 45 with active or convalescent COVID-19.

The chain carries TRBV4-2 and TRBJ1-4, with a possible D match to TRBD1 (6 bases). V was clipped by 0 bases and J by 10 bases, with 24 bases between them. The CDR3 contains 18 residues. The V gene's germline CDR1 is LGHNA and CDR2 YNFKEQ. The CDR3 spells CASSQDFYANTGKGKLFF. The CDR3 bases are TGTGCCAGCAGCCAAGATTTTTACGCAAACACAGGGAAGGGAAAACTGTTTTTT.

This clone showed up just once. V usage is TRBV7-9 and J usage is TRBJ1-1; no reliable D call. Germline assignment: CDR1 SEHNR and CDR2 FQNEAQ (reference sequence). There are 13 residues in the CDR3. V dropped 0 bases and J dropped 6 bases, with 8 bases sitting between them. The CDR3 nucleotides read TGTGCCAGCAGCTTAGCGATTACAGCTGAAGCTTTCTTT. Its translation: CASSLAITAEAFF.

The J gene is TRBJ2-7, the V gene TRBV6-2 or TRBV6-3; 8 bases agree with TRBD1. The CDR3 is made up of 12 amino acids. V was clipped by 6 bases and J by 7 bases; unmatched bases: 5. CDR1 is MNHEY and CDR2 is SVGEGT in the germline V gene. CDR3 protein: CASSQGAEEQYF. DNA for the CDR3: TGTGCCAGCAGCCAGGGGGCGGAAGAGCAGTACTTC.

The chain uses TRBV11-3 and TRBJ2-5; D is unclear. The CDR3 runs 14 residues. Trimming cost V 4 bases and J 1 base, with 10 bases left between them. CDR1 and CDR2 (germline): SGHNT, YENEEA. The CDR3 nucleotides read TGTGCCAGCAGCTCCCTTCTATTCCAAGAGACCCAGTACTTC. Translated, it gives CASSSLLFQETQYF.

This clone showed up just once. The chain has TRBV10-3 and TRBJ1-3; D ambiguous. V lost 8 bases and J lost 5, with 16 bases in between. The CDR3 is made up of 14 amino acids. Germline V gene sequence: CDR1 ENHRY, CDR2 SYGVKD. The CDR3, as DNA: TGTGCCATCGCTAGGGAGGCTCCCCGAAACACCATATATTTT. Protein sequence: CAIAREAPRNTIYF.

The rearrangement uses TRBV7-3 and TRBJ2-7, with D possibly being TRBD1 (6 bases). CDR1 and CDR2 from the germline V gene are SGHTA and FQGTGA. Trimming left V 5 bases short and J 5 bases short, with 13 bases between. The CDR3 has 13 amino acids. CDR3 in amino acids: CASSRQKGDEQYF. As DNA, the CDR3 is TGTGCCAGCAGCCGACAGAAGGGGGACGAGCAGTACTTC. The full variable domain, completed using reference TRBV7-3 and TRBJ2-7, is GAGVSQTPSNKVTEKGKYVELRCDPISGHTALYWYRQSLGQGPEFLIYFQGTGAADDSGLPNDRFFAVRPEGSVSTLKIQRTERGDSAVYLCASSRQKGDEQYFGPGTRLTVT.

CDR3 nucleotides: TGTGCCAGCAGCTTAGATTCAGGGTTCCCGGGCTACACCTTC. This sequence encodes CASSLDSGFPGYTF. The chain employs TRBV7-2 and TRBJ1-2; a possible D gene is TRBD1 (5 bases). This CDR3 contains 14 residues. V shed 1 base and J shed 8 bases, with 14 bases lying between them. Germline CDR1 and CDR2: SGHTA and FQGNSA.

The chain is built from TRBV4-3 and TRBJ1-1; weak D call: TRBD1 (5 bases). With 3 bases removed from V and 1 base from J, the gap between germline ends came to 6 bases. The CDR3 covers 13 residues. The germline V gene encodes CDR1 LGHNA and CDR2 YSLEER. CDR3 sequence: CASSHDRNTEAFF. The CDR3 nucleotides are TGCGCCAGCAGCCACGACAGGAACACTGAAGCTTTCTTT.

The chain carries TRBV29-1 and TRBJ2-3, with unresolved D. The CDR3 length is 10 residues. Germline assignment: CDR1 SQVTM and CDR2 ANQGSEA. Deletions cut 7 bases from V and 6 bases from J, with 8 bases between. In DNA form, the CDR3 reads TGCAGCGCCCTAGAGGATACGCAGTATTTT. Translated, it gives CSALEDTQYF.

The chain links TRBV5-1 to TRBJ2-7; TRBD2 matches 8 bases. V dropped 3 bases and J dropped 2; count of bases not matched to a gene: 10. CDR3 size: 16 residues. Germline V gives CDR1 SGHRS, CDR2 YFSETQ. CDR3 loop: CASSSLSSGSTYEQYF. The CDR3 DNA is TGCGCCAGCAGCTCCCTATCGAGCGGGAGTACCTACGAGCAGTACTTC.